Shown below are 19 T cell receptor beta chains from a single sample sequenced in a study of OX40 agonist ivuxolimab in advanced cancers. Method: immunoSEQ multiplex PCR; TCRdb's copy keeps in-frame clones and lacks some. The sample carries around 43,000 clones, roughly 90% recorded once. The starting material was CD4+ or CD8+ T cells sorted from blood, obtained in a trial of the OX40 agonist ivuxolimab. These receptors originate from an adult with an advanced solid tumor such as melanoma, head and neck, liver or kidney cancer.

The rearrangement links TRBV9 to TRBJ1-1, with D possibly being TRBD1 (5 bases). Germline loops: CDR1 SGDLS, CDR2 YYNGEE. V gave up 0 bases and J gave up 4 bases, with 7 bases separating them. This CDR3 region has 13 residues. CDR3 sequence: CASSVGDVTEAFF. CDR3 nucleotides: TGTGCCAGCAGCGTAGGGGACGTCACTGAAGCTTTCTTT. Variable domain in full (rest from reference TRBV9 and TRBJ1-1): DSGVTQTPKHLITATGQRVTLRCSPRSGDLSVYWYQQSLDQGLQFLIQYYNGEERAKGNILERFSAQQFPDLHSELNLSSLELGDSALYFCASSVGDVTEAFFGQGTRLTVV.

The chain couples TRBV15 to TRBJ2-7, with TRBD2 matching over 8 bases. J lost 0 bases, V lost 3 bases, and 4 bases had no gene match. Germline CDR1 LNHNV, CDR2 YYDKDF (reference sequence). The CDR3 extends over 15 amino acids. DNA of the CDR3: TGTGCCACCAGCAGTACTAGCGGAAGCTCCTACGAGCAGTACTTC. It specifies CATSSTSGSSYEQYF.

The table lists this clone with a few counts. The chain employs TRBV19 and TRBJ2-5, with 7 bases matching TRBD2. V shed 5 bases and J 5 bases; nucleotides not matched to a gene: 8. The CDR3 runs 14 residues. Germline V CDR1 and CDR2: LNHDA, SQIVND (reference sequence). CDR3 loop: CASSERERLETQYF. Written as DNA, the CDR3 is TGTGCCAGTAGTGAGCGGGAACGTCTCGAGACCCAGTACTTC.

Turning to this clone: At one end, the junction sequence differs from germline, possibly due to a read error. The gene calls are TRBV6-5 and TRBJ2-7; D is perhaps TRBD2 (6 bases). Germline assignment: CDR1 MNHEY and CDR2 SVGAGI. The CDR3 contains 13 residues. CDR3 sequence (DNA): TGTGCCATCAGTACCCCGGGGGAGCTCGAGCAGTACTTC. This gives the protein CAISTPGELEQYF.

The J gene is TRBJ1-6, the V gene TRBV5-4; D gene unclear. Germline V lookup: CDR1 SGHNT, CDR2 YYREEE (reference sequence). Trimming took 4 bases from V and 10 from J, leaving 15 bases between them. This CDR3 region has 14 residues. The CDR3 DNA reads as TGTGCCAGCAGCCCCGACGGCTTTAGATCACCCCTCCACTTT. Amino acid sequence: CASSPDGFRSPLHF.

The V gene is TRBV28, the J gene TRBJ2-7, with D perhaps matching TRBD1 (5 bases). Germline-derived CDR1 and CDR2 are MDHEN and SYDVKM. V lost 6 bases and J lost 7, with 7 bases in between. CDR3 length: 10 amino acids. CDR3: CASRDREQYF. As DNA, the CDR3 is TGTGCCAGCAGAGACAGAGAGCAGTACTTC.

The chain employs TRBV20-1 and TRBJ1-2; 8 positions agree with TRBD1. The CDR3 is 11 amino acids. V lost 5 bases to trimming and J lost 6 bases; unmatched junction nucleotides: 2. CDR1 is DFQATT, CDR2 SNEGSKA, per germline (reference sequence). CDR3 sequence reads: CSAPDRDGYTF. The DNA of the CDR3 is TGCAGTGCTCCGGACAGGGATGGCTACACCTTC.

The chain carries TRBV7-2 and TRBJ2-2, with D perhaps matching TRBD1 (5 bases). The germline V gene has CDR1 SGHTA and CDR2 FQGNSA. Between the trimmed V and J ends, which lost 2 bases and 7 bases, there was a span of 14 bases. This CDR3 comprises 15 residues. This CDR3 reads CASSLSPTAFGELFF. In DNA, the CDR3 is TGTGCCAGCAGCTTATCTCCGACAGCGTTCGGGGAGCTGTTTTTT.

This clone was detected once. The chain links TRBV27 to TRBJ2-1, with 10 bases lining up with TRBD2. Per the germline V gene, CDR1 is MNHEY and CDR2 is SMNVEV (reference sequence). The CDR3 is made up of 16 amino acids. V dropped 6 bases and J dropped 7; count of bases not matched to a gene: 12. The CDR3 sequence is CASSPAPSGSGNEQFF. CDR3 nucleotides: TGTGCCAGCAGCCCGGCCCCTAGCGGGAGCGGGAATGAGCAGTTCTTC.

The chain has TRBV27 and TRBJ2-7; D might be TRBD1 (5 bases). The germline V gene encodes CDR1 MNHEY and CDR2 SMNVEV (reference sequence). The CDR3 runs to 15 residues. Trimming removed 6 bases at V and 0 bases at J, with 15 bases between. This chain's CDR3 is CASSLKGWSSYEQYF. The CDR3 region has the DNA TGTGCCAGCAGCCTAAAGGGGTGGAGCTCCTACGAGCAGTACTTC.

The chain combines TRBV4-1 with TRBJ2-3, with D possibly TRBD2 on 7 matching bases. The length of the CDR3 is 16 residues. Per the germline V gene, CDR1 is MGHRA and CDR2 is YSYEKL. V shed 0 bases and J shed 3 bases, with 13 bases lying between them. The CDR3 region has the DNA TGCGCCAGCAGCCAAGAAGTAAGGGGGGGGACAGATACGCAGTATTTT. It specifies CASSQEVRGGTDTQYF.

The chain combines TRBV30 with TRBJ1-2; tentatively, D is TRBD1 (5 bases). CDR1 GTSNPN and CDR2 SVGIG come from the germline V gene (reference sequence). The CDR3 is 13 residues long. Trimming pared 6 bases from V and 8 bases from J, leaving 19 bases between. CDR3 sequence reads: CACWGGTSLGYTF. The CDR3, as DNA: TGTGCCTGTTGGGGCGGGACTTCCCTCGGCTACACCTTC.

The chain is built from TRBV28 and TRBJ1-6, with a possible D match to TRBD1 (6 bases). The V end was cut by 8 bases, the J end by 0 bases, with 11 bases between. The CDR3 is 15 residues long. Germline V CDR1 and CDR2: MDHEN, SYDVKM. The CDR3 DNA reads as TGTGCCAGCGACACAGGGAGCTCCTATAATTCACCCCTCCACTTT. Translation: CASDTGSSYNSPLHF.

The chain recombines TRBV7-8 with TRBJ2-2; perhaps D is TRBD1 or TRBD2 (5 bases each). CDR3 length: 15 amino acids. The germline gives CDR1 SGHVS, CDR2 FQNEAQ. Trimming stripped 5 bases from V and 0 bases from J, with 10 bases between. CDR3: CASSPGRSNTGELFF. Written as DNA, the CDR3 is TGTGCCAGCAGCCCGGGACGCTCGAACACCGGGGAGCTGTTTTTT.

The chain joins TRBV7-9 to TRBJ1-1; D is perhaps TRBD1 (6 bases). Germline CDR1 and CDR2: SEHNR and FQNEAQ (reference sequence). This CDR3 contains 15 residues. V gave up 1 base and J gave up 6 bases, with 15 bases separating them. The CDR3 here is CASSLEGSGDPEAFF. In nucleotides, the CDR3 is TGTGCCAGCAGCTTAGAGGGTTCAGGGGACCCTGAAGCTTTCTTT.

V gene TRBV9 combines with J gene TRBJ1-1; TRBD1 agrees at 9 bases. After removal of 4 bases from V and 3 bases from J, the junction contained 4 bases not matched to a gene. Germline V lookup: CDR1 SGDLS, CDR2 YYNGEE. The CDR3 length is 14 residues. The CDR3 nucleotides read TGTGCCAGCAGCCCTCGACAGGGGGACACTGAAGCTTTCTTT. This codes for CASSPRQGDTEAFF.

CDR3 sequence (DNA): TGTGCCAGCAGTTTTGGGTTCCGTAACTACGAGCAGTACTTC. It encodes CASSFGFRNYEQYF. This chain joins TRBV27 and TRBJ2-7; unclear D gene. This CDR3 spans 14 amino acids. Germline V gene sequence: CDR1 MNHEY, CDR2 SMNVEV (reference sequence). The V end was cut by 3 bases, the J end by 3 bases, with 12 bases between.

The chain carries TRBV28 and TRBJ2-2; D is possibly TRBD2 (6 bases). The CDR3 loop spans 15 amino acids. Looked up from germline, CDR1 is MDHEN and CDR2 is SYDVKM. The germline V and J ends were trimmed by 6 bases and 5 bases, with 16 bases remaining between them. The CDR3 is CASRHGTHITGELFF. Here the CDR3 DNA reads TGTGCCAGCAGGCATGGGACTCACATAACCGGGGAGCTGTTTTTT.

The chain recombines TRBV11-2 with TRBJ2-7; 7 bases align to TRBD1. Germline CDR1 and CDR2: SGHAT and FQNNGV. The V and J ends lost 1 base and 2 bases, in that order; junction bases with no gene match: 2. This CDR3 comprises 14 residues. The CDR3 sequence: CASSLGQGTYEQYF. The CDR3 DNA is TGTGCCAGCAGCTTAGGACAGGGCACCTACGAGCAGTACTTC.